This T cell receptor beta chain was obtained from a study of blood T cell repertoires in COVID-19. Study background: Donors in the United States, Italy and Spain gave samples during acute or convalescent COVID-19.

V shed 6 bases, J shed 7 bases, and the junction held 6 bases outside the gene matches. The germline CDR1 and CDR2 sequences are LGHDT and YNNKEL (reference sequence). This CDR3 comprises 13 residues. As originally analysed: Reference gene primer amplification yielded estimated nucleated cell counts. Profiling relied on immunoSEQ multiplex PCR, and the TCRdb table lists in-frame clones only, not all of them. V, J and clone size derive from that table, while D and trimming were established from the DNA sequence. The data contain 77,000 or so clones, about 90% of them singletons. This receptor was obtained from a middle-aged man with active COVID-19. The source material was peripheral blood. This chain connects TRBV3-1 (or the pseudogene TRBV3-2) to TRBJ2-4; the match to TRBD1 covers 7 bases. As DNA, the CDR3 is TGTGCCAGCAGTCACGACAGGGTTAACATTCAGTACTTC. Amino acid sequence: CASSHDRVNIQYF.